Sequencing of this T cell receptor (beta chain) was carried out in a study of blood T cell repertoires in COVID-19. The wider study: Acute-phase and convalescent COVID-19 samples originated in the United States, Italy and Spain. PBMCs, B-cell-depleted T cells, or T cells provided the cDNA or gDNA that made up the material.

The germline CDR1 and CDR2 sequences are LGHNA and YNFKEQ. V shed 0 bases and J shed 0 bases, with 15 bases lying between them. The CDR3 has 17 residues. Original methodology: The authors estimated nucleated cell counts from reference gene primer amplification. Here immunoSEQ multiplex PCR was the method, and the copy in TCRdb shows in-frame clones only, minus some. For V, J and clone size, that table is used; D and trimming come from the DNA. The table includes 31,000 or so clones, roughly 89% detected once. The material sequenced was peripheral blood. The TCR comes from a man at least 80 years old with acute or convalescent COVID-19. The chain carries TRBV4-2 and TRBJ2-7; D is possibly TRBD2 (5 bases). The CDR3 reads CASSQERAAVTSYEQYF. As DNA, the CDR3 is TGTGCCAGCAGCCAAGAAAGAGCAGCGGTCACCTCCTACGAGCAGTACTTC.